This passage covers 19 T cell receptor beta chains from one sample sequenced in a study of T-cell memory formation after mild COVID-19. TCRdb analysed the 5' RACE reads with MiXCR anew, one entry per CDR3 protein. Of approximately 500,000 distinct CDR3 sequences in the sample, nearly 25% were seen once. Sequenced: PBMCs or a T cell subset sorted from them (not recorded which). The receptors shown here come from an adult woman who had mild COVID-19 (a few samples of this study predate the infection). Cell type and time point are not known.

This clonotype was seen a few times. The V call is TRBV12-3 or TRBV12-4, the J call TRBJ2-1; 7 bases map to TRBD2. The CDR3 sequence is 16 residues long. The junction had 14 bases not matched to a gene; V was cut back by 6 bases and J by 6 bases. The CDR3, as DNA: TGTGCCAGCAGCCCAAAACGGGGGGAGTCGGGCAATGAGCAGTTCTTC. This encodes CASSPKRGESGNEQFF.

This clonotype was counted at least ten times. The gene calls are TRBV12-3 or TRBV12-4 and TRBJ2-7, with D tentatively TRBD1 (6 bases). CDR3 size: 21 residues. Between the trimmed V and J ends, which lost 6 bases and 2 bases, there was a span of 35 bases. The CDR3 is CASSPSGPMGHRPWAPYEQYF. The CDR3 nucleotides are TGTGCCAGCAGCCCCTCGGGCCCTATGGGACACCGACCTTGGGCTCCCTACGAGCAGTACTTC.

CDR3 in amino acids: CASSFGGPRANVLTF. The CDR3 DNA follows: TGTGCCAGCAGCTTCGGCGGTCCAAGGGCCAACGTCCTGACTTTC. V is TRBV7-9 and J is TRBJ2-6; D gene unclear. V lost 3 bases to trimming and J lost 5 bases, with 11 bases between them. This CDR3 contains 15 residues. Germline V gene lookup returns CDR1 SEHNR and CDR2 FQNEAQ (reference sequence).

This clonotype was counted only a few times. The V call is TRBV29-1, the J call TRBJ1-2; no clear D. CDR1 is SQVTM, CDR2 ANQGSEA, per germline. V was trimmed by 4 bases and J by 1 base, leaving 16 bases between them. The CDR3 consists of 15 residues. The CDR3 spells CSVGPLKESNYGYTF. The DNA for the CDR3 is TGCAGCGTTGGGCCATTGAAGGAAAGTAACTATGGCTACACCTTC.

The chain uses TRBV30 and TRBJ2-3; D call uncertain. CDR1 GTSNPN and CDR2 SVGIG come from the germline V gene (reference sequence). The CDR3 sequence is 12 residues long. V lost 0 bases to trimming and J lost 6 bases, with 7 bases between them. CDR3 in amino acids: CAWSVFGDTQYF. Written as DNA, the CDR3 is TGTGCCTGGAGTGTATTTGGGGATACGCAGTATTTT.

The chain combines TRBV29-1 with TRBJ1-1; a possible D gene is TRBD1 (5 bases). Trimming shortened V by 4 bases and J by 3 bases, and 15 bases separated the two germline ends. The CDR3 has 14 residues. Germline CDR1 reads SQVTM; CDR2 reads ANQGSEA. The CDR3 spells CSVVGMRGDTEAFF. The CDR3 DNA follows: TGCAGCGTTGTGGGGATGAGAGGGGACACTGAAGCTTTCTTT.

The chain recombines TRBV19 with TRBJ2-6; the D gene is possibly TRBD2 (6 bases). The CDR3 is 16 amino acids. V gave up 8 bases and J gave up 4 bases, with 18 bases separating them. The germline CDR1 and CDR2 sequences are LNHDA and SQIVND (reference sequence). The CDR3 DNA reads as TGTGCCAGTTCGATGCGGGGACCTTCGGGGGCCAACGTCCTGACTTTC. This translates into CASSMRGPSGANVLTF.

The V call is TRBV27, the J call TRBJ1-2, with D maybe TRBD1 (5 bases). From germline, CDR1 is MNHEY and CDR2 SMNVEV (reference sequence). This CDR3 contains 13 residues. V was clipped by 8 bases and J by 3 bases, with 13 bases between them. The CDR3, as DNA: TGTGCCAGCCGCGCCGGGGCCTACTATGGCTACACCTTC. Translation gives CASRAGAYYGYTF.

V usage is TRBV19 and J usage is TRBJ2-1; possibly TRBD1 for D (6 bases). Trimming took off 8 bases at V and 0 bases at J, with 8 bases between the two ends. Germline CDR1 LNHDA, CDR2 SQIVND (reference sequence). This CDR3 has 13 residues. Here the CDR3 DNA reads TGTGCCAGTGCAGGGGTCTCCTACAATGAGCAGTTCTTC. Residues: CASAGVSYNEQFF.

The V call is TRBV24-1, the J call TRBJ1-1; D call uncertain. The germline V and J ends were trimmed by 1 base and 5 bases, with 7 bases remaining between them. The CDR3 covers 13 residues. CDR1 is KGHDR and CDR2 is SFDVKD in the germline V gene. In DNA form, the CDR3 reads TGTGCCACCAGTGATTTCGTGGGAACTGAAGCTTTCTTT. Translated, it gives CATSDFVGTEAFF.

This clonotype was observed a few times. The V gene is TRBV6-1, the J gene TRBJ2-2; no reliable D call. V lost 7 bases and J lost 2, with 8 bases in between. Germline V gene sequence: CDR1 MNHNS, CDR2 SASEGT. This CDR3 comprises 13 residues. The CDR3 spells CASTGLNTGELFF. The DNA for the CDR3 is TGTGCCAGCACGGGTCTAAACACCGGGGAGCTGTTTTTT.

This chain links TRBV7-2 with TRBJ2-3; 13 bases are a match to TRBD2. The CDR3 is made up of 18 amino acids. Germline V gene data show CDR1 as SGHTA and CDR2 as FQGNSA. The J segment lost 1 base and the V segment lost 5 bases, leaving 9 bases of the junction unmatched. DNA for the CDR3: TGTGCCAGCAGCCAAACTAGCGGGAGGGTAGTTGGCACAGATACGCAGTATTTT. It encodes CASSQTSGRVVGTDTQYF. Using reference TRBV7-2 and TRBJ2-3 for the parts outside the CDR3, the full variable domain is GAGVSQSPSNKVTEKGKDVELRCDPISGHTALYWYRQSLGQGLEFLIYFQGNSAPDKSGLPSDRFSAERTGGSVSTLTIQRTQQEDSAVYLCASSQTSGRVVGTDTQYFGPGTRLTVL.

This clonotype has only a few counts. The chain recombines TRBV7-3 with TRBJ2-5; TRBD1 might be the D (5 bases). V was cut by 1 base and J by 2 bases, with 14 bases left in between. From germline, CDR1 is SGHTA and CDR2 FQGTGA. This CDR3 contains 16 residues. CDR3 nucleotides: TGTGCCAGCAGCTTAATCCCAGACAGCACGCAAGAGACCCAGTACTTC. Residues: CASSLIPDSTQETQYF.

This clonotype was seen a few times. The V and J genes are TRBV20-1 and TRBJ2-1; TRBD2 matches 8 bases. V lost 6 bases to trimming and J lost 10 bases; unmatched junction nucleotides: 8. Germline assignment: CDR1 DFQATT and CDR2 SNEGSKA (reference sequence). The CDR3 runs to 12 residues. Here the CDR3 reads CSASKREREQFF. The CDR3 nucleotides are TGCAGTGCCTCAAAGCGGGAGCGGGAGCAGTTCTTC.

In nucleotides, the CDR3 is TGTGCCAGCACCGAAAGCGGGGGACCACGCGAGACCCAGTACTTC. Residues: CASTESGGPRETQYF. The rearrangement joins TRBV28 to TRBJ2-5, with TRBD2 matching 8 bases. The V gene's germline CDR1 is MDHEN and CDR2 SYDVKM. This CDR3 has 15 residues. J gave up 5 bases and V 7 bases, and 12 bases lay outside the gene matches.

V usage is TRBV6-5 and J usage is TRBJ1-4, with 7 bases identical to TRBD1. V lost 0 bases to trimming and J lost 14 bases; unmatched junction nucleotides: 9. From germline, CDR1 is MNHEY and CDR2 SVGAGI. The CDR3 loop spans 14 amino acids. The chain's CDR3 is CASSYSDRQGHLFF. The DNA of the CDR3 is TGTGCCAGCAGTTACTCGGACCGACAGGGACATCTGTTTTTT.

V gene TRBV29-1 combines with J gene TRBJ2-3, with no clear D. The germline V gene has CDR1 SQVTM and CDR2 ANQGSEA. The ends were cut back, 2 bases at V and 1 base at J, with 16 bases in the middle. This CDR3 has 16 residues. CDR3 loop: CSVEISPLRGTDTQYF. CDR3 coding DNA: TGCAGCGTTGAAATCTCACCTTTAAGAGGCACAGATACGCAGTATTTT.

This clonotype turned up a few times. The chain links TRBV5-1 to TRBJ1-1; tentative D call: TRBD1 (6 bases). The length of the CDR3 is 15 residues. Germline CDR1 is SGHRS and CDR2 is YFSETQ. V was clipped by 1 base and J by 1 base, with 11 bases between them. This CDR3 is CASSLTGSGNTEAFF. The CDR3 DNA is TGCGCCAGCAGCTTGACAGGGAGCGGGAACACTGAAGCTTTCTTT.

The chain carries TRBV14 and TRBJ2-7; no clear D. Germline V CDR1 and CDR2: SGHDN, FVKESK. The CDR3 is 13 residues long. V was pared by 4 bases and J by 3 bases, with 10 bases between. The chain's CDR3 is CASSPALNYEQYF. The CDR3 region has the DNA TGTGCCAGCAGCCCTGCCCTAAACTACGAGCAGTACTTC.